These 7 T cell receptor beta chains were all obtained from the same sample, sequenced in a study of blood T cell repertoires in COVID-19. Using immunoSEQ multiplex PCR, the repertoire was profiled, and TCRdb retains in-frame clones only, with some absent. The data hold about 220,000 clones, with roughly nine tenths observed a single time. The sequenced material came from PBMCs or T cells enriched from blood (not recorded which). All receptors come from a woman between 18 and 29 years old in a cohort exposed to, infected with or recovered from COVID-19 (not recorded which).

This chain connects TRBV9 to TRBJ1-4, with 10 positions matching TRBD1. Trimming cost V 4 bases and J 17 bases; bases outside gene matches: 14. This CDR3 contains 14 residues. Germline assignment: CDR1 SGDLS and CDR2 YYNGEE. The CDR3 nucleotides are TGTGCCAGCAGCCTCCAGGGGGACAGGGGCTCTCTTTTTTTT. Translation gives CASSLQGDRGSLFF.

The chain recombines TRBV5-1 with TRBJ2-3; D is perhaps TRBD2 (5 bases). V lost 4 bases and J lost 0, with 15 bases in between. CDR1 and CDR2 from the germline V gene are SGHRS and YFSETQ. This CDR3 has 16 residues. CDR3 nucleotides: TGCGCCAGCAGCGGTACGGGGTCGCCTAGCACAGATACGCAGTATTTT. It translates to CASSGTGSPSTDTQYF.

The chain links TRBV5-4 to TRBJ1-4, with TRBD1 as a possible D gene (5 bases). Trimming took off 5 bases at V and 6 bases at J, with 14 bases between the two ends. Germline V lookup: CDR1 SGHNT, CDR2 YYREEE (reference sequence). The CDR3 totals 14 residues. The CDR3 reads CASSPWGRDEKLFF. CDR3 nucleotides: TGTGCCAGCAGTCCTTGGGGGAGGGATGAAAAACTGTTTTTT. Drawing the rest from reference TRBV5-4 and TRBJ1-4, the complete variable domain is ETGVTQSPTHLIKTRGQQVTLRCSSQSGHNTVSWYQQALGQGPQFIFQYYREEENGRGNFPPRFSGLQFPNYSSELNVNALELDDSALYLCASSPWGRDEKLFFGSGTQLSVL.

The genes are TRBV2 and TRBJ1-1, with 11 bases that match TRBD1. The CDR3 runs to 16 residues. V lost 5 bases and J lost 11; bases outside the gene matches: 16. Germline loops: CDR1 SNHLY, CDR2 FYNNEI. The CDR3 DNA reads TGTGCCAGCAGTCGGACAGGGGGCGAGGTTGCCGAAGGGGCTTTCTTT. Translation gives CASSRTGGEVAEGAFF. Full variable domain (missing parts from reference TRBV2 and TRBJ1-1): EPEVTQTPSHQVTQMGQEVILRCVPISNHLYFYWYRQILGQKVEFLVSFYNNEISEKSEIFDDQFSVERPDGSNFTLKIRSTKLEDSAMYFCASSRTGGEVAEGAFFGQGTRLTVV.

The J gene is TRBJ2-5, the V gene TRBV3-1 (or the pseudogene TRBV3-2), with TRBD2 identical over 14 bases. CDR3 length: 15 amino acids. Germline CDR1 reads LGHDT; CDR2 reads YNNKEL (reference sequence). The V and J ends lost 1 base and 5 bases, in that order; junction bases with no gene match: 0. In nucleotides, the CDR3 is TGTGCCAGCAGCCAAGGACTAGCGGGAGGGGAGACCCAGTACTTC. This codes for CASSQGLAGGETQYF.

The rearrangement uses TRBV15 and TRBJ1-1, with 7 bases that match TRBD1. V dropped 1 base and J dropped 3; count of bases not matched to a gene: 2. Germline V gene data show CDR1 as LNHNV and CDR2 as YYDKDF (reference sequence). This CDR3 contains 14 residues. The CDR3: CATSRGQGYTEAFF. In DNA form, the CDR3 reads TGTGCCACCAGCAGAGGACAGGGCTACACTGAAGCTTTCTTT.

The chain employs TRBV6-1 and TRBJ1-2, with D possibly matching TRBD1 (6 bases). V was trimmed by 1 base and J by 2 bases, leaving 11 bases between them. Germline lookup yields CDR1 MNHNS and CDR2 SASEGT. CDR3 length: 15 residues. The CDR3 protein is CASSEGAGENYGYTF. The CDR3 DNA follows: TGTGCCAGCAGTGAAGGCGCAGGGGAGAACTATGGCTACACCTTC.